This TCR beta chain was sequenced during a study of T cell responses to AZD1222 COVID-19 vaccine. Regarding the study as a whole: Breadth and depth of Spike-specific TCRs rose after two AZD1222 doses. Clonal diversity was possibly underestimated; the donors were predominantly white British and more often female. Every sample of the repertoires postdated the peak T cell response.

The data were produced by immunoSEQ multiplex PCR, yet TCRdb's version contains in-frame clones alone and is incomplete. Among under 200,000 clones, approximately 93% were seen once, and the ten largest hold about 4%. Germline V gives CDR1 SNHLY, CDR2 FYNNEI. The V segment lost 7 bases and the J segment 3 bases; nucleotides outside the gene matches: 13. This CDR3 has 17 amino acids. Comment on this clone: The antigen remains unidentified.

The sequences come from peripheral blood, collected on day 0 of AZD1222 vaccination. This rearrangement joins TRBV2 to TRBJ2-3, with TRBD2 identical over 10 bases. This sequence was found in an adult in good health. The CDR3 loop is CASTERGVSGRTDTQYF. DNA for the CDR3: TGTGCCAGCACCGAGAGGGGGGTTAGCGGGAGGACAGATACGCAGTATTTT. Filled out from reference TRBV2 and TRBJ2-3, the complete variable domain reads EPEVTQTPSHQVTQMGQEVILRCVPISNHLYFYWYRQILGQKVEFLVSFYNNEISEKSEIFDDQFSVERPDGSNFTLKIRSTKLEDSAMYFCASTERGVSGRTDTQYFGPGTRLTVL.